This T cell receptor beta chain was sequenced for a study of identical twins. This clonotype was detected a few times. The antigen is not known. Template switching introduced a universal primer site, and the cDNA bore unique molecular identifiers. TCRdb re-called the 5' RACE reads through MiXCR, storing one row per CDR3 protein. The repertoire holds approximately 220,000 distinct CDR3 sequences, with about 7.5% as singletons. Broader study findings: With abundant cord blood beta clonotypes, insertions were fewer; memory repertoires showed no such pattern. Modelling underestimated the level of out-of-frame TCR alpha sharing observed in monozygotic twins.

CDR3 size: 11 residues. CDR1 DFQATT and CDR2 SNEGSKA come from the germline V gene (reference sequence). V gave up 3 bases and J gave up 12 bases, with 15 bases separating them. Another study also made use of these data, one on yellow fever vaccine responses in identical twins.

Sequenced: memory (CD45RO+) T cells sorted from blood. The V and J genes are TRBV20-1 and TRBJ2-7; the D gene could be TRBD1 or TRBD2 (5 bases each). The TCR was taken from a young woman in good health. CDR3 region: CSASFRGEGYF. Here the CDR3 DNA reads TGCAGTGCTAGTTTCCGGGGCGAAGGGTACTTC.